This T cell receptor beta chain derives from a study of control samples from healthy donors and cancer patients. Trimming pared 4 bases from V and 2 bases from J, leaving 8 bases between. CDR1 LNHNV and CDR2 YYDKDF come from the germline V gene (reference sequence). This CDR3 region has 13 residues. Data came from immunoSEQ multiplex PCR; TCRdb stores just in-frame clones and leaves some out. The sample consists of 70,000 to 75,000 clones, roughly 87% of them appearing once. Sequencing input: blood. This receptor was obtained from a woman aged 50 to 60 in good health. The V and J genes are TRBV15 and TRBJ2-5, with D possibly called TRBD1 or TRBD2 (5 bases each). This CDR3 reads CATSTGAQETQYF. The CDR3 DNA follows: TGTGCCACCAGCACCGGGGCTCAAGAGACCCAGTACTTC.